Below are 4 T cell receptor beta chains sequenced from a single sample in a study of regulatory T cells in long-lasting Graves disease. Time point indicated: newly diagnosed GD, antithyroid drugs for less than 3 months. The TCR library was made from RNA extracted from PBMCs. To make TCR beta libraries, researchers used iRepertoire HTBI primers and Arm-PCR of CDR3 regions. TCRdb re-analysed the multiplex PCR reads in MiXCR, keeping a single row per CDR3 protein. The table has over 350,000 distinct CDR3 sequences, about 15% seen once; the top ten hold 7.8%. The sample was also linked to a second study, of T cells in Graves' hyperthyroidism and ophthalmopathy.

The specimen comprised peripheral blood mononuclear cells (PBMCs), sampled at new diagnosis, from a patient treated with antithyroid drugs. The source is a woman aged 40 to 50 with Graves disease.

This clonotype was detected a few times. J is TRBJ2-1 and V is TRBV12-5; D is unclear. Deletions cut 4 bases from V and 0 bases from J, with 16 bases between. The CDR3 covers 17 residues. Germline lookup yields CDR1 LGHNT and CDR2 FRNRAP. CDR3: CASGSPGPPSSYNEQFF. CDR3 sequence (DNA): TGTGCTAGTGGTTCCCCCGGGCCCCCGAGCTCCTACAATGAGCAGTTCTTC.

Ten or more counts support this clonotype. The chain is built from TRBV5-4 and TRBJ2-3; 7 bases are shared with TRBD2. The germline CDR1 and CDR2 sequences are SGHNT and YYREEE (reference sequence). Germline trimming cut 2 bases from V and 0 bases from J; bases unmatched to any gene: 6. The CDR3 runs 16 residues. The CDR3: CASSLHRSGSTDTQYF. CDR3 DNA sequence: TGTGCCAGCAGCTTACATCGTAGCGGGAGCACAGATACGCAGTATTTT. Full variable domain (remainder filled in from reference TRBV5-4 and TRBJ2-3): ETGVTQSPTHLIKTRGQQVTLRCSSQSGHNTVSWYQQALGQGPQFIFQYYREEENGRGNFPPRFSGLQFPNYSSELNVNALELDDSALYLCASSLHRSGSTDTQYFGPGTRLTVL.

The gene calls are TRBV12-5 and TRBJ2-7; 14 positions agree with TRBD2. The V gene's germline CDR1 is LGHNT and CDR2 FRNRAP. Unmatched junction bases numbered 9, after V lost 3 bases and J lost 5 bases. The CDR3 covers 17 residues. The CDR3: CASGFTGGTSGSDEQYF. CDR3 sequence (DNA): TGTGCTAGTGGTTTTACCGGCGGGACTAGCGGGAGCGACGAGCAGTACTTC.

On this clonotype itself: Because the CDR3 is missing its conserved closing phenylalanine or tryptophan, this is likely a read error. The CDR3 DNA is TGTGCCAGTAGTATAACAATATTGAGCTCCTACGAGCAGTACCTC. This gives the protein CASSITILSSYEQYL. This chain connects TRBV19 to TRBJ2-7; D remains ambiguous. The germline CDR1 and CDR2 sequences are LNHDA and SQIVND (reference sequence). CDR3 length: 15 residues. V gave up 2 bases and J gave up 0 bases, with 11 bases separating them.